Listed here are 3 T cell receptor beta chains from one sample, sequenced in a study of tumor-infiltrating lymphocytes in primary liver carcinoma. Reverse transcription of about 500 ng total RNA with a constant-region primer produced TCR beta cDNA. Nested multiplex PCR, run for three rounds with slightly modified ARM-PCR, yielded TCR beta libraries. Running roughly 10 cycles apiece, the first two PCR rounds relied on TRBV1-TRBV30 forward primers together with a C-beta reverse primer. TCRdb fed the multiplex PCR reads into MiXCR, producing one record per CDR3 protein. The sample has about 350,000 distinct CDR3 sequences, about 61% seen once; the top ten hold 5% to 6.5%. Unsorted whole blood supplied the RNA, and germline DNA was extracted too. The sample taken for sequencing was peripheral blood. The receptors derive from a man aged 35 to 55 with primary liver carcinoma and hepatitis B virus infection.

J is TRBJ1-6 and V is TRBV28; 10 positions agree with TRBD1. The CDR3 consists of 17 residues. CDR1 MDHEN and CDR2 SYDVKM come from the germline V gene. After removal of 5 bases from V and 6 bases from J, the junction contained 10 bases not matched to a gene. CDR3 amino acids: CASSLIDRGLFNSPLHF. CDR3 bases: TGTGCCAGCAGTCTTATCGACAGGGGGCTCTTTAATTCACCCCTCCACTTT. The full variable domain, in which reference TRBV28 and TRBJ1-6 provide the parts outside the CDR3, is DVKVTQSSRYLVKRTGEKVFLECVQDMDHENMFWYRQDPGLGLRLIYFSYDVKMKEKGDIPEGYSVSREKKERFSLILESASTNQTSMYLCASSLIDRGLFNSPLHFGNGTRLTVT.

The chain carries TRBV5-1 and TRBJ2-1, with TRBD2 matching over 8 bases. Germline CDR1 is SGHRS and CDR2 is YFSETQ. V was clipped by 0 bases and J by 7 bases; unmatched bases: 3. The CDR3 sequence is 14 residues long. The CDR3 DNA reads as TGCGCCAGCAGCTTGGACGGGAGGGTGAATGAGCAGTTCTTC. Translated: CASSLDGRVNEQFF.

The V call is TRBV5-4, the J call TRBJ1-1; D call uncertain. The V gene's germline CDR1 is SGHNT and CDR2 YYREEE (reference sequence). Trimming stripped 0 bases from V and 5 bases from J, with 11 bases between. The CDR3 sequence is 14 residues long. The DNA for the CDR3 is TGTGCCAGCAGCTTGGGATCTGGGCTTACTGAAGCTTTCTTT. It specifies CASSLGSGLTEAFF.